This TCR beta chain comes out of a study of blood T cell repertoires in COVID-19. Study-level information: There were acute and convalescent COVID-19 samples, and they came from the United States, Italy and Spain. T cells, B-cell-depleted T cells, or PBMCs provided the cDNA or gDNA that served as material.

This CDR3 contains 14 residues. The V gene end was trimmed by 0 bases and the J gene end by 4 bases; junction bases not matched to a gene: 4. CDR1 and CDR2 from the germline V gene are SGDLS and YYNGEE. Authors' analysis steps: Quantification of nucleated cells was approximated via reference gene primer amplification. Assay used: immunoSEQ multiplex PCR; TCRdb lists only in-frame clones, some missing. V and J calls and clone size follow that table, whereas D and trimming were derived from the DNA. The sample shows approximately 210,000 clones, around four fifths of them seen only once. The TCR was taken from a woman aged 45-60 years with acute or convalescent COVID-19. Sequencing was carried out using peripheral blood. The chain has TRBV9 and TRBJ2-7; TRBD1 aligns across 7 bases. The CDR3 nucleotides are TGTGCCAGCAGCGTAGACGGGACAGCTTACGAGCAGTACTTC. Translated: CASSVDGTAYEQYF. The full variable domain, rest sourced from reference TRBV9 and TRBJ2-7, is DSGVTQTPKHLITATGQRVTLRCSPRSGDLSVYWYQQSLDQGLQFLIQYYNGEERAKGNILERFSAQQFPDLHSELNLSSLELGDSALYFCASSVDGTAYEQYFGPGTRLTVT.